What follows are 22 T cell receptor beta chains derived from one specimen sequenced in a study of technical replicates of blood from a handful of donors. Profiled with immunoSEQ multiplex PCR; TCRdb holds only in-frame clones, not every one. Altogether 70,000 to 80,000 clones are present, 91% being singletons, with the ten largest covering 0.3% to 0.4%. The specimen was T cells isolated from PBMCs. The receptors originated from a human donor in good health. Some clones in this sample may be carry-over from other donors' samples.

This chain joins TRBV11-3 and TRBJ2-7; 10 bases map to TRBD1. The length of the CDR3 is 15 residues. Germline V lookup: CDR1 SGHNT, CDR2 YENEEA. Trimming removed 5 bases from V and 3 bases from J; junction bases left unmatched: 7. The CDR3 DNA reads as TGTGCCAGCAGCGAACGACAGGGGGCTTACTACGAGCAGTACTTC. Its translation is CASSERQGAYYEQYF.

A word on this clone: One junction end does not reproduce the germline sequence, and a read error may be involved. The gene calls are TRBV6-5 and TRBJ1-1; D might be TRBD1 (6 bases). Germline lookup yields CDR1 MNHEY and CDR2 SVGAGI. This CDR3 comprises 10 residues. CDR3 DNA: TGTGCCAGCGGGAAACCTACAGGGTTTTTT. This sequence encodes CASGKPTGFF.

Notes on this clone: Other DNA sequences in this specimen translate into the identical CDR3. The genes are TRBV7-2 and TRBJ1-1, with 8 bases lining up with TRBD1. The junction had 8 bases not matched to a gene; V was cut back by 3 bases and J by 5 bases. The CDR3 has 15 residues. Looked up from germline, CDR1 is SGHTA and CDR2 is FQGNSA. DNA of the CDR3: TGTGCCAGCAGCTTGCTTGGACAGGGCAATACTGAAGCTTTCTTT. This gives the protein CASSLLGQGNTEAFF.

This chain uses TRBV27 with TRBJ2-7; 8 bases are a match to TRBD2. The junction had 10 bases not matched to a gene; V was cut back by 4 bases and J by 5 bases. Germline values: CDR1 MNHEY, CDR2 SMNVEV (reference sequence). The CDR3 extends over 15 amino acids. The CDR3 DNA sequence: TGTGCCAGCAGTTCCACTACGGCGGGGGGTAACGAGCAGTACTTC. This sequence encodes CASSSTTAGGNEQYF.

The J gene is TRBJ2-3, the V gene TRBV25-1; 10 nucleotides line up with TRBD2. V dropped 10 bases and J dropped 4; count of bases not matched to a gene: 14. Germline lookup yields CDR1 MGHDK and CDR2 SYGVNS. CDR3 length: 16 amino acids. CDR3 region: CATTAGSGRSADTQYF. The CDR3 DNA is TGTGCCACCACGGCGGGTAGCGGGAGGTCAGCAGATACGCAGTATTTT.

This clone was seen once. V gene TRBV6-1 combines with J gene TRBJ2-1, with 13 bases fitting TRBD2. Trimming cost V 2 bases and J 0 bases; bases outside gene matches: 7. Germline V lookup: CDR1 MNHNS, CDR2 SASEGT. This CDR3 has 19 amino acids. CDR3 amino acids: CASSEPGLAGRSSYNEQFF. The DNA for the CDR3 is TGTGCCAGCAGTGAACCGGGACTAGCGGGAAGAAGCTCCTACAATGAGCAGTTCTTC.

The rearrangement links TRBV2 to TRBJ1-1, with D possibly matching TRBD1 (6 bases). The CDR3 runs to 15 residues. CDR1 and CDR2 from the germline V gene are SNHLY and FYNNEI. Between the trimmed V and J ends, which lost 5 bases and 1 base, there was a span of 14 bases. The CDR3 spells CASSRGDIKNTEAFF. As DNA, the CDR3 is TGTGCCAGCAGTCGAGGGGACATAAAGAACACTGAAGCTTTCTTT.

The chain links TRBV13 to TRBJ1-1, with a possible D match to TRBD1 (6 bases). Germline CDR1 PRHDT, CDR2 FYEKMQ (reference sequence). This CDR3 spans 14 amino acids. With 2 bases removed from V and 1 base from J, the gap between germline ends came to 8 bases. The CDR3 DNA sequence: TGTGCCAGCAGCTTATGGACAGAGAACACTGAAGCTTTCTTT. Its translation: CASSLWTENTEAFF.

The genes are TRBV27 and TRBJ2-7, with 15 bases identical to TRBD2. In germline, CDR1 is MNHEY, CDR2 SMNVEV (reference sequence). The trim removed 6 bases at V and 0 bases at J, leaving 12 bases unmatched. The length of the CDR3 is 19 residues. CDR3 nucleotides: TGTGCCAGCAGGCGACCGCTCGGGACTAGCGGGAGGAGCTCCTACGAGCAGTACTTC. Translating gives CASRRPLGTSGRSSYEQYF.

This chain uses TRBV5-8 with TRBJ2-6; D uncertain. This CDR3 comprises 15 residues. V lost 1 base, J lost 0 bases, and 5 bases lay in between. The germline V gene has CDR1 SGHTS and CDR2 YDEGEE. CDR3 residues: CASSLRYSGANVLTF. The CDR3 DNA sequence: TGTGCCAGCAGCTTGCGGTACTCTGGGGCCAACGTCCTGACTTTC.

The J gene is TRBJ2-2, the V gene TRBV9; possibly TRBD1 for D (6 bases). Germline CDR1 reads SGDLS; CDR2 reads YYNGEE. This CDR3 contains 14 residues. The V gene lost 3 bases and the J gene lost 1 base, with 7 bases spanning the gap. Written as DNA, the CDR3 is TGTGCCAGCAGCGGGACAGTGAACACCGGGGAGCTGTTTTTT. Amino acid sequence: CASSGTVNTGELFF.

This chain connects TRBV29-1 to TRBJ1-1; D may be TRBD1 (6 bases). Germline CDR1 and CDR2: SQVTM and ANQGSEA. This CDR3 is 13 amino acids long. Trimming removed 4 bases at V and 6 bases at J, with 15 bases between. The CDR3 sequence is CSVGPGDSPEAFF. CDR3 DNA: TGCAGCGTTGGCCCAGGGGATTCACCTGAAGCTTTCTTT. The variable domain in full, with the rest retrieved from reference TRBV29-1 and TRBJ1-1, is SAVISQKPSRDICQRGTSLTIQCQVDSQVTMMFWYRQQPGQSLTLIATANQGSEATYESGFVIDKFPISRPNLTFSTLTVSNMSPEDSSIYLCSVGPGDSPEAFFGQGTRLTVV.

The CDR3 loop reads CASSSYGQNGYTF. The CDR3 region has the DNA TGTGCCAGCAGCTCCTATGGACAGAATGGCTACACCTTC. V and J are TRBV5-8 and TRBJ1-2; the D gene is possibly TRBD1 (6 bases). The CDR3 is made up of 13 amino acids. V was cut by 3 bases and J by 6 bases, with 12 bases left in between. CDR1 is SGHTS and CDR2 is YDEGEE in the germline V gene.

This chain connects TRBV5-1 to TRBJ2-1; 8 bases line up with TRBD1. CDR3 length: 16 residues. The germline V gene has CDR1 SGHRS and CDR2 YFSETQ. V gave up 0 bases and J gave up 8 bases; unmatched junction bases: 10. CDR3 nucleotide sequence: TGCGCCAGCAGCTTGGGGGCCAGGGGGCATTTGGATGAGCAGTTCTTC. Protein product: CASSLGARGHLDEQFF.

The chain links TRBV5-1 to TRBJ1-2; 8 positions match TRBD1. Germline values: CDR1 SGHRS, CDR2 YFSETQ. Germline trimming cut 3 bases from V and 8 bases from J; bases unmatched to any gene: 3. CDR3 length: 12 residues. The CDR3 bases are TGCGCCAGCAGCTCGACAGGGGACGGCTACACCTTC. Translation: CASSSTGDGYTF.

The rearrangement joins TRBV5-5 to TRBJ1-1, with 8 bases identical to TRBD1. The CDR3 covers 15 residues. CDR1 and CDR2 (germline): SGHKS, YYEKEE (reference sequence). Trimming took 4 bases from V and 4 from J; bases not matched to a gene: 9. The CDR3 protein is CASSLNWDRTTEAFF. For the CDR3, the DNA is TGTGCCAGCAGCCTGAACTGGGACAGGACCACTGAAGCTTTCTTT.

This clone has only one observation. The chain has TRBV18 and TRBJ1-4; possible D gene TRBD1, 6 bases. Looked up from germline, CDR1 is KGHSH and CDR2 is LQKENI. The CDR3 has 15 amino acids. Trimming stripped 2 bases from V and 0 bases from J, with 7 bases between. The CDR3 spells CASSPRQATNEKLFF. Written as DNA, the CDR3 is TGTGCCAGCTCACCAAGACAGGCAACTAATGAAAAACTGTTTTTT.

The chain is built from TRBV7-9 and TRBJ2-1; 9 bases are a match to TRBD2. From germline, CDR1 is SEHNR and CDR2 FQNEAQ (reference sequence). The J segment lost 4 bases and the V segment lost 4 bases, leaving 5 bases of the junction unmatched. The CDR3 is made up of 15 amino acids. The CDR3 reads CASSSSGGYYNEQFF. The CDR3 DNA reads as TGTGCCAGCAGCTCAAGCGGGGGGTATTACAATGAGCAGTTCTTC.

V gene TRBV14 combines with J gene TRBJ2-5, with D uncertain. Germline CDR1 is SGHDN and CDR2 is FVKESK. V lost 2 bases and J lost 2, with 18 bases in between. CDR3 length equals 17 residues. This CDR3 is CASSQITRGATQETQYF. DNA of the CDR3: TGTGCCAGCAGCCAAATAACCCGCGGAGCGACGCAAGAGACCCAGTACTTC.

The genes are TRBV7-9 and TRBJ2-1; a weak D match, TRBD1 (5 bases). Germline loops: CDR1 SEHNR, CDR2 FQNEAQ (reference sequence). V gave up 2 bases and J gave up 2 bases, with 13 bases separating them. This CDR3 is 16 amino acids long. CDR3 sequence: CASSLRGRGTYNEQFF. CDR3 coding DNA: TGTGCCAGCAGCTTAAGGGGAAGGGGAACCTACAATGAGCAGTTCTTC.

The genes are TRBV9 and TRBJ2-1, with 10 nucleotides matching TRBD1. There are 14 residues in the CDR3. Looked up from germline, CDR1 is SGDLS and CDR2 is YYNGEE. V was pared by 0 bases and J by 8 bases, with 2 bases of the junction left unmatched. The CDR3: CASSVGTGGDEQFF. CDR3 DNA: TGTGCCAGCAGCGTAGGGACAGGGGGAGATGAGCAGTTCTTC.

The chain couples TRBV5-6 to TRBJ2-7; the D gene is possibly TRBD1 (6 bases). The germline V and J ends were trimmed by 4 bases and 4 bases, with 18 bases remaining between them. The V gene's germline CDR1 is SGHDT and CDR2 YYEEEE. CDR3 size: 15 residues. The CDR3 here is CASSPPPTGIYEQYF. CDR3 DNA: TGTGCCAGCAGCCCCCCCCCAACAGGGATTTACGAGCAGTACTTC. Using reference TRBV5-6 and TRBJ2-7 for the parts outside the CDR3, the full variable domain is DAGVTQSPTHLIKTRGQQVTLRCSPKSGHDTVSWYQQALGQGPQFIFQYYEEEERQRGNFPDRFSGHQFPNYSSELNVNALLLGDSALYLCASSPPPTGIYEQYFGPGTRLTVT.